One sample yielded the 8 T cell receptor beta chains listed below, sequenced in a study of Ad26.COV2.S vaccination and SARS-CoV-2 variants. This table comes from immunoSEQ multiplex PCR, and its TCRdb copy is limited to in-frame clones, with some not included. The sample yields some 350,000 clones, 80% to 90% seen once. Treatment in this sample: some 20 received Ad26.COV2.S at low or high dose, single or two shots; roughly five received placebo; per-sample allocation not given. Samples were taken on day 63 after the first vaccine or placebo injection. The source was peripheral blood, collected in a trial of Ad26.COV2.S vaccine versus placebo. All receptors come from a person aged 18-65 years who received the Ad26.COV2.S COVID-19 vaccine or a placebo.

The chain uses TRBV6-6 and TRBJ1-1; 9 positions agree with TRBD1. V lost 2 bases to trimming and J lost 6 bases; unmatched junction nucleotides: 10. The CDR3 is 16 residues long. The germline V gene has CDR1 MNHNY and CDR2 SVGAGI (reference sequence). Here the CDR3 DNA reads TGTGCCAGCAGTTACCAAATGGGACAGGGTGTCGCTGAAGCTTTCTTT. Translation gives CASSYQMGQGVAEAFF.

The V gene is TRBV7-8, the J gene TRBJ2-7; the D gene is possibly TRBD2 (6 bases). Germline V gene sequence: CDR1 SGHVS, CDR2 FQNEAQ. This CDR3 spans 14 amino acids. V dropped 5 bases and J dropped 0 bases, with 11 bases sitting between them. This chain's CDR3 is CASSPRDFSYEQYF. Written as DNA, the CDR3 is TGTGCCAGCAGCCCCCGGGACTTCTCCTACGAGCAGTACTTC.

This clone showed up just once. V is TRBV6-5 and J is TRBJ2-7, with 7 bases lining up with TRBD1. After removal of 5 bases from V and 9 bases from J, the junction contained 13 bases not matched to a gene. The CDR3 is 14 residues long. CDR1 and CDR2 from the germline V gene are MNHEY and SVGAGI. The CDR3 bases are TGTGCCAGCAGTAAACAGGGGCCCTGGTCGGGGCAGTACTTC. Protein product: CASSKQGPWSGQYF.

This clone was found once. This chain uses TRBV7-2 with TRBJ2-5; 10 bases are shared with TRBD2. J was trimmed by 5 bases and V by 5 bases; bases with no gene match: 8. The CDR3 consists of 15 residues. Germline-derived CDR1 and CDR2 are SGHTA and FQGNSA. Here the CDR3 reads CASSLTGTSVETQYF. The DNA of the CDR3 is TGTGCCAGCAGCCTCACCGGGACTAGCGTTGAGACCCAGTACTTC.

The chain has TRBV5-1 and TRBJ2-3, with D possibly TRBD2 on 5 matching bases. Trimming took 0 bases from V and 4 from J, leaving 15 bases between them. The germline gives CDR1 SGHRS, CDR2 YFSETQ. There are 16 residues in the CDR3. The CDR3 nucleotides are TGCGCCAGCAGCTTGGGACTCACTCTGAGGGCAGATACGCAGTATTTT. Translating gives CASSLGLTLRADTQYF.

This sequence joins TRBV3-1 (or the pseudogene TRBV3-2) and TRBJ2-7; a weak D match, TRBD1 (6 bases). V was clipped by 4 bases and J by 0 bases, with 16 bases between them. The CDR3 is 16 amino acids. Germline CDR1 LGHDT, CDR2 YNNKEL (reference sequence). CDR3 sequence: CASSPVVRTASYEQYF. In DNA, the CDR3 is TGTGCCAGCAGCCCGGTGGTTAGGACAGCCTCCTACGAGCAGTACTTC.

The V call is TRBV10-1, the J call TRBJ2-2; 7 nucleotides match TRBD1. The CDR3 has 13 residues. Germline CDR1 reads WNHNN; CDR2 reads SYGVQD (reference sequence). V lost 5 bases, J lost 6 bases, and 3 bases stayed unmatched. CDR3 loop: CASSKQGAGELFF. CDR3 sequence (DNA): TGCGCCAGCAGTAAGCAGGGGGCCGGGGAGCTGTTTTTT.

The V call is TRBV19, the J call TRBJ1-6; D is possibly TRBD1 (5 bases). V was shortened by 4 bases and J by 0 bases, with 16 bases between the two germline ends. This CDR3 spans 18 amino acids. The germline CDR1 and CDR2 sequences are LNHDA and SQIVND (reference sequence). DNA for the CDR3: TGTGCCAGTAGTAGGGGCAGTACTACCCTCTCCTATAATTCACCCCTCCACTTT. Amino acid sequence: CASSRGSTTLSYNSPLHF.